This T cell receptor beta chain was obtained from a study of cytomegalovirus exposure and HLA in healthy donors. CDR3 length: 15 residues. Per germline, CDR1 MDHEN and CDR2 SYDVKM. The trim removed 6 bases at V and 7 bases at J, leaving 9 bases unmatched. Worth noting for this clone: Its antigen is undetermined.

Study results and caveats: Rare sequences made up most TCRs, while some public TCRs were found in many donors.

The PCR ran on 60 Vbeta and 13 Jbeta primers. Method: immunoSEQ multiplex PCR; TCRdb's copy keeps in-frame clones and lacks some. This table has under 200,000 clones, around 78% appearing once. Donors showed nominal health when sampled, although they likely had unrecorded immune exposures. Sequencing was done on a sample of PBMCs. This receptor was taken from a woman aged 25 to 39 in good health and CMV-seropositive. The chain joins TRBV28 to TRBJ1-4; 9 nucleotides line up with TRBD1. The CDR3 protein is CASSRVDRGGEKLFF. CDR3 sequence (DNA): TGTGCCAGCAGCAGGGTGGACAGGGGTGGTGAAAAACTGTTTTTT.